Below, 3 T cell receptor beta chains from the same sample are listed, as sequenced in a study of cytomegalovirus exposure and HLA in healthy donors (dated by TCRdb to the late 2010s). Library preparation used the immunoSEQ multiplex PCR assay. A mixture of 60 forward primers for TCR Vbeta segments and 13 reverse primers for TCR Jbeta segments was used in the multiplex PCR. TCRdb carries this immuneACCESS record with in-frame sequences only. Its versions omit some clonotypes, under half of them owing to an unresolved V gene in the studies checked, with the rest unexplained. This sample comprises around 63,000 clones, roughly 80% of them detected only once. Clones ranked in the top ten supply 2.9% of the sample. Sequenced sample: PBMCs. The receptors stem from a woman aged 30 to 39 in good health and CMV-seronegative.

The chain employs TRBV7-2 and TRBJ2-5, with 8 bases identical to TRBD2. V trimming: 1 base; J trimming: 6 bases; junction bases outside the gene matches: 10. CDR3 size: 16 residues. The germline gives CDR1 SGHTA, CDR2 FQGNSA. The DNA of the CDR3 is TGTGCCAGCAGCTTAGGTTGGCGGGAGGAAGGGAAGACCCAGTACTTC. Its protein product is CASSLGWREEGKTQYF.

The CDR3 sequence is CASSSGQLNTEAFF. CDR3 DNA sequence: TGTGCCAGCAGCTCGGGACAGTTGAACACTGAAGCTTTCTTT. J is TRBJ1-1 and V is TRBV7-9; TRBD1 agrees at 7 bases. The CDR3 covers 14 residues. Germline CDR1 is SEHNR and CDR2 is FQNEAQ (reference sequence). The junction had 2 bases not matched to a gene; V was cut back by 4 bases and J by 0 bases.

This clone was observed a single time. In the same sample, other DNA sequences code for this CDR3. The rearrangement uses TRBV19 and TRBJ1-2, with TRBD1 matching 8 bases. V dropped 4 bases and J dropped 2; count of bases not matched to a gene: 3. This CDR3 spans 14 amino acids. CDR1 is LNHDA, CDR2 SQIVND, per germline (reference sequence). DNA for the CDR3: TGTGCCAGTAGTACGGACAGGGAGAACTATGGCTACACCTTC. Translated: CASSTDRENYGYTF.